A selection of T cell receptor beta chains follows, all from one sample in a study of blood T cell repertoires in COVID-19. The assay was immunoSEQ multiplex PCR, and TCRdb's table has in-frame clones only and misses some. The sample lists 55,000 to 60,000 clones, more than 75% occurring once. Sequencing used peripheral blood. The origin of the receptors is a man aged 40-49 years with active COVID-19. CDR3s include the opening cysteine and the closing phenylalanine or tryptophan. The D gene is left open where the match is weak. Clone size is shown for a subset of rows, as once, few, many or a class of expanded clone.

v_call	j_call	d_call	clone_size	cdr3_nt	cdr3_aa
TRBV7-8	TRBJ2-3	.	.	TGTGCCAGCAGCCTGGCGTCCGGGGGTGGACCGACAGATACGCAGTATTTT	CASSLASGGGPTDTQYF
TRBV5-4	TRBJ2-1	.	.	TGTGCCAGCAGCCCCCTCTCGGACAGCTCCTACAATGAGCAGTTCTTC	CASSPLSDSSYNEQFF
TRBV10-3	TRBJ1-3	TRBD1	.	TGTGCCATCCTGAGACAGGGGGCTGGAAACACCATATATTTT	CAILRQGAGNTIYF
TRBV18	TRBJ2-6	TRBD1	.	TGTGCCAGCTCACCGGGACAGGGGGCCACTGGGGCCAACGTCCTGACTTTC	CASSPGQGATGANVLTF
TRBV27	TRBJ2-3	.	.	TGTGCCAGCAGTGCGGCGGATACGCAGTATTTT	CASSAADTQYF
TRBV7-3	TRBJ2-7	TRBD2	.	TGTGCCAGCAGCTCCACGAGCGGGAACCTTCTGGGGCAGTACTTC	CASSSTSGNLLGQYF
TRBV27	TRBJ2-3	.	.	TGTGCCAGCAGTTTAGTATCAAGAAGCGGACCACGCACAGATACGCAGTATTTT	CASSLVSRSGPRTDTQYF
TRBV27	TRBJ2-3	.	.	TGTGCCAGCAGTTTTGGACGACGAGGGACGCAGTATTTT	CASSFGRRGTQYF
TRBV7-8	TRBJ1-2	TRBD1	.	TGTGCCAGCAGCTTAGCACAGGGGTATGGCTACACCTTC	CASSLAQGYGYTF
TRBV7-3	TRBJ2-1	.	.	TGTGCCAGCAGCCCGGCCCCGGACAGCATCTACAATGAGCAGTTCTTC	CASSPAPDSIYNEQFF
TRBV10-3	TRBJ1-1	TRBD1	.	TGTGCCATCAGCCGGGACAGGGAGACTGAAGCTTTCTTT	CAISRDRETEAFF
TRBV5-4	TRBJ1-1	TRBD1	.	TGTGCCAGCAGCTTGGGACTCGGACAGGGGGGACGAAGCACTGAAGCTTTCTTT	CASSLGLGQGGRSTEAFF
TRBV7-9	TRBJ2-1	TRBD2	.	TGTGCCAGCAGCTTAGGGACTAGCGGGAGGGGAGCGCTCTACAATGAGCAGTTCTTC	CASSLGTSGRGALYNEQFF
TRBV7-9	TRBJ2-7	.	.	TGTGCCAGCAGCTCTTCCGGGGGACCCGAGCAGTACTTC	CASSSSGGPEQYF
TRBV5-6	TRBJ1-5	.	.	TGTGCCAGCAGCTTCTGGGGGGAGTTAGATCAGCCCCAGCATTTT	CASSFWGELDQPQHF
TRBV15	TRBJ1-5	.	.	TGTGCCACCAGCACCAGGGCTTATAGCAATCAGCCCCAGCATTTT	CATSTRAYSNQPQHF
TRBV11-2	TRBJ2-1	.	.	TGTGCCAGCAGCTTATTGCCAGGGCTCAATGAGCAGTTCTTC	CASSLLPGLNEQFF
TRBV30	TRBJ2-7	.	.	TGTGCCTGGAGTACAAAGGGAGCCTTGTACGAGCAGTACTTC	CAWSTKGALYEQYF
TRBV6-1	TRBJ2-7	.	few	TGTGCCAGCAGTGTGGGGGCAGGGGGGTATGGGTCTACCGAGCAGTACTTC	CASSVGAGGYGSTEQYF
TRBV6-2/TRBV6-3	TRBJ2-3	.	.	TGTGCCAGCAGTTACGGAGTATATACGCAGTATTTT	CASSYGVYTQYF
TRBV5-1	TRBJ1-1	.	.	TGCGCCAGCAGCTTGGGGCAGGGGATCGGGACTGAAGCTTTCTTT	CASSLGQGIGTEAFF